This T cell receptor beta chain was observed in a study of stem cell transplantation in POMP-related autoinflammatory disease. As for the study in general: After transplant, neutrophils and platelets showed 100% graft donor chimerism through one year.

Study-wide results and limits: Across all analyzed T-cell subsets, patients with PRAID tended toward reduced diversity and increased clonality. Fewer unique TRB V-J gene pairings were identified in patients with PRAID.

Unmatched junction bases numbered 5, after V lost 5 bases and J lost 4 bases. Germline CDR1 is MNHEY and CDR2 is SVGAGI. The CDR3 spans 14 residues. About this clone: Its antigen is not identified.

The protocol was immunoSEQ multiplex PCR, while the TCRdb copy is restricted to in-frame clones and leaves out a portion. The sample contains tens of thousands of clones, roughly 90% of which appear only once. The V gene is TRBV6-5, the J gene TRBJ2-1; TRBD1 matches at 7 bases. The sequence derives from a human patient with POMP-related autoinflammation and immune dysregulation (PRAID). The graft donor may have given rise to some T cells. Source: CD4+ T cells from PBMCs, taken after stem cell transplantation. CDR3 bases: TGTGCCAGCAGTCACCGGGACAGTTACAATGAGCAGTTCTTC. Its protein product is CASSHRDSYNEQFF.